What follows are 9 T cell receptor beta chains derived from one specimen sequenced in a study of blood T cells in healthy people across ages. The use of a sample-barcoded 5' primer and a J-beta primer mix characterized a second PCR of about 7 to 12 cycles. TCRdb processed the 5' RACE reads anew with MiXCR; each CDR3 protein has one entry. The sample shows approximately 760,000 distinct CDR3 sequences, 25% of them seen only once. The data were also submitted as part of a second study, on T cells of mothers and their children.

Sequencing was performed on blood. These receptors were collected from a boy aged 5-17 years in good health.

The rearrangement uses TRBV7-9 and TRBJ2-1; D is perhaps TRBD2 (7 bases). CDR1 is SEHNR, CDR2 FQNEAQ, per germline (reference sequence). The CDR3 runs to 18 residues. Trimming stripped 7 bases from V and 5 bases from J, with 27 bases between. CDR3 amino acids: CASTALRAPAGAHNEQFF. The CDR3 coding sequence is TGTGCCAGCACCGCGCTGAGGGCACCGGCGGGGGCACACAATGAGCAGTTCTTC.

This clonotype was seen more than once but under ten times. The chain combines TRBV29-1 with TRBJ1-2; TRBD1 is a possible D gene (5 bases). The V end was cut by 5 bases, the J end by 4 bases, with 17 bases between. Germline-derived CDR1 and CDR2 are SQVTM and ANQGSEA. CDR3 length equals 14 residues. CDR3 region: CSVYFEKGIYGYTF. In nucleotides, the CDR3 is TGCAGCGTTTATTTCGAAAAGGGGATCTATGGCTACACCTTC.

On this clonotype: Since the CDR3 does not end with the conserved phenylalanine or tryptophan, this likely comes from a read error. This chain links TRBV7-2 with TRBJ1-4; no clear D gene. Trimming took off 1 base at V and 0 bases at J, with 6 bases between the two ends. Germline CDR1 and CDR2: SGHTA and FQGNSA. CDR3 size: 15 residues. In nucleotides, the CDR3 is TGTGCCAGCAGCTTAGGGCAGACAACTAATGAAAAACTGTTTTCT. As protein: CASSLGQTTNEKLFS.

This clonotype has only a few counts. This sequence joins TRBV20-1 and TRBJ2-7, with a weak D call TRBD2 (6 bases). The CDR3 consists of 16 residues. CDR1 is DFQATT, CDR2 SNEGSKA, per germline (reference sequence). V lost 2 bases and J lost 2, with 19 bases in between. CDR3 bases: TGCAGTGCTAGACAGGAGCTCGGAGGGGCCACCTACGAGCAGTACTTC. Amino acids: CSARQELGGATYEQYF.

As concerns this clonotype: Relative to the germline gene, one junction end is altered; a read error may explain this. This chain connects TRBV5-1 to TRBJ2-3; 10 positions agree with TRBD2. Looked up from germline, CDR1 is SGHRS and CDR2 is YFSETQ. CDR3 length equals 15 residues. The CDR3, as DNA: TGTGCCAGCAGCTTAGCGGGGGGCTACACAGATACGCAGTATTTT. As protein: CASSLAGGYTDTQYF.

DNA of the CDR3: TGCGCCAGCAGCCAAACGCTACCCAATGAGCAGTTCTTC. It is translated as CASSQTLPNEQFF. This chain connects TRBV4-1 to TRBJ2-1; D not certain. The CDR3 sequence is 13 residues long. V was clipped by 2 bases and J by 6 bases, with 8 bases between them. Germline V gene data show CDR1 as MGHRA and CDR2 as YSYEKL.

The chain uses TRBV3-1 and TRBJ2-7; no clear D. CDR1 is LGHDT and CDR2 is YNNKEL in the germline V gene (reference sequence). CDR3 length: 14 amino acids. The V gene lost 4 bases and the J gene lost 0 bases, with 10 bases spanning the gap. The CDR3 here is CASSPLIGSYEQYF. CDR3 sequence (DNA): TGTGCCAGCAGCCCCCTCATCGGCTCCTACGAGCAGTACTTC.

This clonotype was picked up a small number of times. The J gene is TRBJ2-2, the V gene TRBV27; 8 bases align to TRBD2. J was trimmed by 6 bases and V by 4 bases; bases with no gene match: 10. CDR3 length equals 16 residues. CDR1 is MNHEY, CDR2 SMNVEV, per germline (reference sequence). This CDR3 reads CASSSNGGAWAGELFF. In DNA, the CDR3 is TGTGCCAGCAGTTCCAACGGGGGGGCCTGGGCCGGGGAGCTGTTTTTT.

This clonotype was observed a single time. V and J are TRBV5-1 and TRBJ1-5; 7 bases agree with TRBD1. V was clipped by 0 bases and J by 10 bases; unmatched bases: 4. CDR3 size: 13 residues. Germline V gene lookup returns CDR1 SGHRS and CDR2 YFSETQ. CDR3 in DNA: TGCGCCAGCAGCTTGGAGGGGGACAGCCCCCAGCATTTT. Protein sequence: CASSLEGDSPQHF.